These T cell receptor beta chains were read from a single sample in a study of blood T cell repertoires in COVID-19. Some clones are missing from TCRdb's copy, which holds only in-frame ones; the method was immunoSEQ multiplex PCR. The data show about 73,000 clones, roughly 79% seen once. The specimen sequenced was peripheral blood. These receptors were taken from a woman between 65 and 79 years old with acute or convalescent COVID-19. CDR3s include the opening cysteine and the closing phenylalanine or tryptophan. D genes are given only for firm matches. A clone size is listed for some rows: how often the clone was seen (once, few, many), or a class if it is expanded.

J: TRBJ1-6
V: TRBV3-1/TRBV3-2
length: 14
size: few
D: NA
DNA: TGTGCCAGCAGCCTTAGCTCCTATAATTCACCCCTCCACTTT
CDR3: CASSLSSYNSPLHF

J: TRBJ2-1
V: TRBV5-1
length: 16
size: NA
D: NA
DNA: TGCGCCAGCAGCTTGGCAGCGACTAGGGGAAACAATGAGCAGTTCTTC
CDR3: CASSLAATRGNNEQFF

J: TRBJ1-3
V: TRBV28
length: 16
size: NA
D: NA
DNA: TGTGCCAGCAGTTCCATTCACCTGAGCTCTGGAAACACCATATATTTT
CDR3: CASSSIHLSSGNTIYF

J: TRBJ2-1
V: TRBV11-2
length: 12
size: NA
D: NA
DNA: TGTGCCAGCAGCCCCACCCAGGATGAGCAGTTCTTC
CDR3: CASSPTQDEQFF

J: TRBJ1-5
V: TRBV28
length: 12
size: once
D: NA
DNA: TGTGCCATCAGGGCGGGCAATCAGCCCCAGCATTTT
CDR3: CAIRAGNQPQHF

J: TRBJ1-3
V: TRBV28
length: 15
size: once
D: NA
DNA: TGTGCCAGCACCACCGCAGGTTACTCTGGAAACACCATATATTTT
CDR3: CASTTAGYSGNTIYF

J: TRBJ1-4
V: TRBV19
length: 17
size: NA
D: TRBD1
DNA: TGTGCCAGTAGTACACCGGGACAGGGGAGGTCTAATGAAAAACTGTTTTTT
CDR3: CASSTPGQGRSNEKLFF

J: TRBJ2-3
V: TRBV28
length: 18
size: NA
D: NA
DNA: TGTGCCAGCAGTTTAAGCCCTGCGGCTAGTGAGGGCACAGATACGCAGTATTTT
CDR3: CASSLSPAASEGTDTQYF

J: TRBJ2-2
V: TRBV9
length: 17
size: NA
D: TRBD2
DNA: TGTGCCAGCAGCGTTCGGGCTAGCGGAACGAACACCGGGGAGCTGTTTTTT
CDR3: CASSVRASGTNTGELFF

J: TRBJ1-4
V: TRBV21-1
length: 16
size: few
D: NA
DNA: TGTGCCAGCAGCAAAGTTTGGCAGGGAAAAAATGAAAAACTGTTTTTT
CDR3: CASSKVWQGKNEKLFF

J: TRBJ1-2
V: TRBV29-1
length: 14
size: NA
D: NA
DNA: TGCAGCGTTGAAGGGCGGGGGGCCAGATATGGCTACACCTTC
CDR3: CSVEGRGARYGYTF

J: TRBJ1-2
V: TRBV30
length: 10
size: NA
D: NA
DNA: TGTGCCCTAGGGGACTATGGCTACACCTTC
CDR3: CALGDYGYTF

J: TRBJ1-1
V: TRBV19
length: 13
size: few
D: TRBD1
DNA: TGTGCCACCCAAGAGGTTACAGGGGCTGAAGCTTTCTTT
CDR3: CATQEVTGAEAFF

J: TRBJ2-7
V: TRBV5-1
length: 15
size: once
D: TRBD1
DNA: TGCGCCAGCAGCTTGGGCGGGACAGGGGTCCACGAGCAGTACTTC
CDR3: CASSLGGTGVHEQYF

J: TRBJ2-7
V: TRBV5-1
length: 16
size: NA
D: TRBD2
DNA: TGCGCCAGCAGCTTGGTCCAACTAGCGGGCGCCTACGAGCAGTACTTC
CDR3: CASSLVQLAGAYEQYF

J: TRBJ1-1
V: TRBV5-1
length: 14
size: few
D: TRBD1
DNA: TGCGCCAGCAGCTCGACAGGGGGCATAGCTGAAGCTTTCTTT
CDR3: CASSSTGGIAEAFF

J: TRBJ1-1
V: TRBV12-3/TRBV12-4
length: 12
size: NA
D: NA
DNA: TGTGCCAGCGGCCGGATGGGGAGGTCGGCTTTCTTT
CDR3: CASGRMGRSAFF

J: TRBJ2-2
V: TRBV6-1
length: 14
size: NA
D: NA
DNA: TGTGCCAGCAGTGATACACCTAGCACCGGGGAGCTGTTTTTT
CDR3: CASSDTPSTGELFF

J: TRBJ2-1
V: TRBV10-2
length: 14
size: NA
D: NA
DNA: TGCGCCAGTAGAATGAGATGGTCCTACAATGAGCAGTTCTTC
CDR3: CASRMRWSYNEQFF

J: TRBJ2-7
V: TRBV6-5
length: 15
size: NA
D: NA
DNA: TGTGCCAGCAGGGATAGCGGACATAGCTCCTACGAGCAGTACTTC
CDR3: CASRDSGHSSYEQYF

J: TRBJ2-1
V: TRBV2
length: 13
size: few
D: TRBD2
DNA: TGTGCCAGCAGTCAGGTAGCGGGCAATGAGCAGTTCTTC
CDR3: CASSQVAGNEQFF

J: TRBJ2-3
V: TRBV6-2/TRBV6-3
length: 16
size: NA
D: NA
DNA: TGTGCCAGCAGTTACTCGAGGGCGGACAGCACAGATACGCAGTATTTT
CDR3: CASSYSRADSTDTQYF

J: TRBJ1-2
V: TRBV11-2
length: 15
size: NA
D: TRBD1
DNA: TGTGCCAGCAGCTTAGGACAGGGGGGTGGCTATGGCTACACCTTC
CDR3: CASSLGQGGGYGYTF

J: TRBJ2-7
V: TRBV7-9
length: 14
size: NA
D: TRBD1
DNA: TGTGCCAGCAGCCCCCGGGACAGCTACTACGAGCAGTACTTC
CDR3: CASSPRDSYYEQYF

J: TRBJ1-1
V: TRBV7-9
length: 14
size: NA
D: TRBD1
DNA: TGTGCCAGCAGCCCGGGACAGGTGAACACTGAAGCTTTCTTT
CDR3: CASSPGQVNTEAFF

J: TRBJ2-1
V: TRBV18
length: 13
size: NA
D: NA
DNA: TGTGCCAGCTCACTATCCGGCAGGGCCGAGCAGTTCTTC
CDR3: CASSLSGRAEQFF

J: TRBJ2-1
V: TRBV15
length: 15
size: NA
D: TRBD2
DNA: TGTGCCACCAGCCCGACTAGCGGTTACTACAATGAGCAGTTCTTC
CDR3: CATSPTSGYYNEQFF

J: TRBJ2-7
V: TRBV7-2
length: 15
size: NA
D: NA
DNA: TGTGCCAGCAGCTTAGAGGGGACGACAGGATACGAGCAGTACTTC
CDR3: CASSLEGTTGYEQYF

J: TRBJ2-2
V: TRBV14
length: 15
size: NA
D: NA
DNA: TGTGCCAGCAGCCACCACCCCCAGGGGACCGGGGAGCTGTTTTTT
CDR3: CASSHHPQGTGELFF

J: TRBJ1-3
V: TRBV5-1
length: 14
size: once
D: TRBD1
DNA: TGCGCCAGCAGTTCAGGGGGTTATGGAAACACCATATATTTT
CDR3: CASSSGGYGNTIYF

J: TRBJ1-4
V: TRBV5-5
length: 15
size: NA
D: NA
DNA: TGTGCCAGCAGCCCTGGGGACAATCTTAATGAAAAACTGTTTTTT
CDR3: CASSPGDNLNEKLFF

J: TRBJ2-7
V: TRBV5-1
length: 17
size: NA
D: TRBD2
DNA: TGCGCCAGCAGCTACCGGACTAGCGGGAGGGCGACCTACGAGCAGTACTTC
CDR3: CASSYRTSGRATYEQYF

J: TRBJ1-1
V: TRBV4-1
length: 15
size: NA
D: NA
DNA: TGCGCCAGCAGCCACCGGCGGGGGACGAACACTGAAGCTTTCTTT
CDR3: CASSHRRGTNTEAFF

J: TRBJ2-1
V: TRBV9
length: 16
size: few
D: TRBD2
DNA: TGTGCCAGCAGCGTAGCTCTAGCGGGAGGGCGCAATGAGCAGTTCTTC
CDR3: CASSVALAGGRNEQFF

J: TRBJ1-6
V: TRBV28
length: 16
size: NA
D: NA
DNA: TGTGCCAGCAGTTCCCTCCCCAGGCGATCTAATTCACCCCTCCACTTT
CDR3: CASSSLPRRSNSPLHF

J: TRBJ2-7
V: TRBV7-7
length: 16
size: NA
D: TRBD2
DNA: TGTGCCAGCAGCTTAGCGCCTAGCGGGTTGACCTACGAGCAGTACTTC
CDR3: CASSLAPSGLTYEQYF

J: TRBJ2-7
V: TRBV7-8
length: 16
size: NA
D: NA
DNA: TGTGCCAGCAGCTCACGGGGGGCCGCCCGGTCCTACGAGCAGTACTTC
CDR3: CASSSRGAARSYEQYF

J: TRBJ1-1
V: TRBV18
length: 10
size: once
D: NA
DNA: TGTGCCAGCCCTCGTCGAGTAGCTTTCTTT
CDR3: CASPRRVAFF

J: TRBJ2-1
V: TRBV5-8
length: 13
size: NA
D: NA
DNA: TGTGCCAGCAGCTTGAGCCAGGGCATCGAGCAGTTCTTC
CDR3: CASSLSQGIEQFF

J: TRBJ1-1
V: TRBV6-5
length: 13
size: NA
D: TRBD1
DNA: TGTGCCAGCAGAACCGACAGGGGGGCTGAAGCTTTCTTT
CDR3: CASRTDRGAEAFF

J: TRBJ1-2
V: TRBV28
length: 14
size: NA
D: TRBD1
DNA: TGTGCCAGCAGTCTACGACAGGGTAACTATGGCTACACCTTC
CDR3: CASSLRQGNYGYTF

J: TRBJ2-1
V: TRBV13
length: 17
size: NA
D: TRBD2
DNA: TGTGCCAGCAGCTTAGGCCGGGGACTAGCGGGAGCGGGAGAGCAGTTCTTC
CDR3: CASSLGRGLAGAGEQFF

J: TRBJ1-6
V: TRBV28
length: 15
size: NA
D: TRBD1
DNA: TGTGCCAGCAGTCTGACGGACAGGGCGAATTCACCCCTCCACTTT
CDR3: CASSLTDRANSPLHF

J: TRBJ2-2
V: TRBV18
length: 18
size: NA
D: NA
DNA: TGTGCCAGCTCACCACGAACCCCCAGTACCGGGAGCTCCGGGGAGCTGTTTTTT
CDR3: CASSPRTPSTGSSGELFF

J: TRBJ2-7
V: TRBV27
length: 15
size: NA
D: TRBD1
DNA: TGTGCCAGCAGCCTAATTGGACAGGCACCCTACGAGCAGTACTTC
CDR3: CASSLIGQAPYEQYF

J: TRBJ2-3
V: TRBV11-2
length: 9
size: NA
D: NA
DNA: TGTGCCAGCAGCTTCGAGACTCGTTTT
CDR3: CASSFETRF

J: TRBJ2-1
V: TRBV7-3
length: 16
size: NA
D: TRBD2
DNA: TGTGCCAGCAGCCCCATGGGACTAGCGGGAGAGGGAGAGCAGTTCTTC
CDR3: CASSPMGLAGEGEQFF